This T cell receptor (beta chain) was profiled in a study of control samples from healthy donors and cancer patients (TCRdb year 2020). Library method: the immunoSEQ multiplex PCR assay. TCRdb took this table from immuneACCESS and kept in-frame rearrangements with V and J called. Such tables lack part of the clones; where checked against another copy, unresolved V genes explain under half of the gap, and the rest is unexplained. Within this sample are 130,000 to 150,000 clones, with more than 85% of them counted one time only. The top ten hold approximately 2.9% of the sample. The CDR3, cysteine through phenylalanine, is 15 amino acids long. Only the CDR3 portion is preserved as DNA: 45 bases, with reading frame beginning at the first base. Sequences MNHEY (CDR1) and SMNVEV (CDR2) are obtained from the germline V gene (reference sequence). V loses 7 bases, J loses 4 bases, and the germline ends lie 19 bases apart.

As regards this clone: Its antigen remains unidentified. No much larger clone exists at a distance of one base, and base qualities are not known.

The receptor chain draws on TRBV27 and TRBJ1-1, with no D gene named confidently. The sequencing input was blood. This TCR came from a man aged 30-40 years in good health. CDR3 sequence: CASTQPREGGTEAFF. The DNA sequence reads TGTGCCAGCACCCAACCGAGGGAAGGAGGCACTGAAGCTTTCTTT.